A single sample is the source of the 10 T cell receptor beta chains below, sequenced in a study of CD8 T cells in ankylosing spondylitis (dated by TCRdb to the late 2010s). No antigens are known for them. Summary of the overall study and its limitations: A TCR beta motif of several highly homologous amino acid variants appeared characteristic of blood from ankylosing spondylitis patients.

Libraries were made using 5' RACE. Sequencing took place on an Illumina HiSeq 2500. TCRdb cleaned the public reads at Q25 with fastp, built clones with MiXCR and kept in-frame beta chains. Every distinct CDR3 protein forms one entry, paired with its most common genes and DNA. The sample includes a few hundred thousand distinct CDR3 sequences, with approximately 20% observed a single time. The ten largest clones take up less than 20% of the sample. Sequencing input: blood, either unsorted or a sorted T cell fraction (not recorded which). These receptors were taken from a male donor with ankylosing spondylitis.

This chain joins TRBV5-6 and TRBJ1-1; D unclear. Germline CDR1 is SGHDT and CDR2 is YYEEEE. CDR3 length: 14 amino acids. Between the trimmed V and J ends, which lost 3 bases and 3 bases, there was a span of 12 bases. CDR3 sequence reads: CASSSLGRDTEAFF. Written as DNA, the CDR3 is TGTGCCAGCAGCTCTTTAGGGAGGGACACTGAAGCTTTCTTT. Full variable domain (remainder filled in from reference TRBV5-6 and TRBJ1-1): DAGVTQSPTHLIKTRGQQVTLRCSPKSGHDTVSWYQQALGQGPQFIFQYYEEEERQRGNFPDRFSGHQFPNYSSELNVNALLLGDSALYLCASSSLGRDTEAFFGQGTRLTVV.

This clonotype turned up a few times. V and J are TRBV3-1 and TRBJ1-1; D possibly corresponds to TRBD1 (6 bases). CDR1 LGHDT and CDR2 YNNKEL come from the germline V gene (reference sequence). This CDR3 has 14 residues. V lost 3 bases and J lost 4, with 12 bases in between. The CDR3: CASSHGGPGTEAFF. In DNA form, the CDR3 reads TGTGCCAGCAGCCATGGGGGGCCGGGCACTGAAGCTTTCTTT.

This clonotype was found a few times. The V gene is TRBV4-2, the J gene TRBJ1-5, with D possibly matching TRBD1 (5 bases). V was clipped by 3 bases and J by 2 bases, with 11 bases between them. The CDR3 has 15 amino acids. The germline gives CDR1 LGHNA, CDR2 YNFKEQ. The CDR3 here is CASSQGEDGNQPQHF. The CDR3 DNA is TGTGCCAGCAGCCAGGGGGAGGATGGCAATCAGCCCCAGCATTTT.

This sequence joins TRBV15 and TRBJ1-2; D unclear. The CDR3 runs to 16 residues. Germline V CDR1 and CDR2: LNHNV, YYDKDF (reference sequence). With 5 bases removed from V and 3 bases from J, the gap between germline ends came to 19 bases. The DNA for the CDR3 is TGTGCCACCAGCCCCCGGCGGGTGGGAGTAGACTATGGCTACACCTTC. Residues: CATSPRRVGVDYGYTF.

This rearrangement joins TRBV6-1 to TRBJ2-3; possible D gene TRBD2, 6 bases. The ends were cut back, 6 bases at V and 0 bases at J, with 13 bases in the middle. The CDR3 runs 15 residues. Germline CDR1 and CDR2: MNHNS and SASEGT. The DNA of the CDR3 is TGTGCCAGCAGGGATAGCGGACCAAGCACAGATACGCAGTATTTT. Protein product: CASRDSGPSTDTQYF.

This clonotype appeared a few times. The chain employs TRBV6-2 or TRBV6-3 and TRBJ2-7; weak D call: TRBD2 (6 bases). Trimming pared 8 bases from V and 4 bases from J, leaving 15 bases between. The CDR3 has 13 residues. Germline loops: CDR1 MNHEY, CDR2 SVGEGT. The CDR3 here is CASASRDQYEQYF. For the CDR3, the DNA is TGTGCCAGCGCCTCGCGGGATCAGTACGAGCAGTACTTC.

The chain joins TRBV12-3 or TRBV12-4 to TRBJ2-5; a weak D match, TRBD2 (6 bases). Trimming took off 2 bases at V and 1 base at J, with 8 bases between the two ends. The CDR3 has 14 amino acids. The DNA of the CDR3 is TGTGCCAGCAGTTTACGGGGGTCCCAAGAGACCCAGTACTTC. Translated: CASSLRGSQETQYF.

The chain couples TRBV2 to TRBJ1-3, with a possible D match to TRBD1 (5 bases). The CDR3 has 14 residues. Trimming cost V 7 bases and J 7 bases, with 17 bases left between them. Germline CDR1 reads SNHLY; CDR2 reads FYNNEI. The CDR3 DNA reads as TGTGCCAGCACCAAGGGCGAGGGGAGGAACACCATATATTTT. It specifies CASTKGEGRNTIYF.

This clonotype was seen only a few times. CDR3 sequence (DNA): TGTGCCAGCAGTCCGCCCGCGGGGGCCCGTGGAGCTTTCTTT. Protein sequence: CASSPPAGARGAFF. This chain uses TRBV28 with TRBJ1-1; D perhaps matches TRBD1 (6 bases). Trimming removed 5 bases from V and 10 bases from J, with 20 bases in between. The CDR3 is made up of 14 amino acids. CDR1 MDHEN and CDR2 SYDVKM come from the germline V gene.

The CDR3 loop reads CASSPSGTPNTDTQYF. For the CDR3, the DNA is TGTGCCAGCAGCCCCTCCGGGACACCGAACACAGATACGCAGTATTTT. The V gene is TRBV7-6, the J gene TRBJ2-3, with D maybe TRBD1 (6 bases). Looked up from germline, CDR1 is SGHVS and CDR2 is FNYEAQ. Deletions cut 5 bases from V and 2 bases from J, with 17 bases between. The CDR3 spans 16 residues.